Given below is one T cell receptor beta chain in context. This specimen belongs to a study of shared clonotypes between healthy human individuals. Generated by immunoSEQ multiplex PCR, the TCRdb table keeps only in-frame clones and is missing some. The table lists roughly 2.1 million clones, 85% to 95% of them singletons. Naive-designated CD8 cells lacked CD45RO, were positively enriched for CCR7, and omitted terminally differentiated effector memory CD45RA+ cells. V trimming: 5 bases; J trimming: 7 bases; junction bases outside the gene matches: 13. This CDR3 is 16 amino acids long. Germline V gives CDR1 SGHAT, CDR2 FQNNGV.

This sequence was found in a man aged 18 to 30 in good health. Some clones in this sample may be carry-over from other donors' samples. Sequencing was done on a sample of naive CD8+ T cells from PBMCs. The V gene is TRBV11-2, the J gene TRBJ1-4; 7 nucleotides agree with TRBD1. The CDR3 loop reads CASSARQGLRVEKLFF. The DNA for the CDR3 is TGTGCCAGCAGCGCCCGACAGGGCCTGAGGGTTGAAAAACTGTTTTTT.